The T cell receptor beta chain under discussion was sequenced for a study of shared clonotypes between healthy human individuals. About this clone itself: Its target is unknown.

Points from the study as a whole: Donor clonotype sharing was expected to depend on sequencing depth. As a rule, naive subsets had a larger estimated richness than memory subsets. Against clonotypes common to all four donors, non-shared ones had lower generation probabilities.

Naive CD8 cells comprised CD45RO-negative, CCR7-positively selected cells, excluding terminally differentiated effector memory CD45RA+ cells. Per sorted-subset replicate PCR, input was approximately 0.2 ug DNA, representing about 32,000 T cell genomes. Only in-frame clones appear in the TCRdb table, and some are missing; sequencing was by immunoSEQ multiplex PCR. The repertoire includes about 2 million clones, 85% to 95% of them detected once, and 1.2% sits in the top ten. The source is a man between 18 and 35 years old in good health. The specimen was naive CD8+ T cells sorted from blood.

The CDR3 nucleotides are TGTGCCTGGCAGACGGGGGTTTCTAACACCGGGGAGCTGTTTTTT. This gives the protein CAWQTGVSNTGELFF. This chain joins TRBV30 and TRBJ2-2; possibly TRBD2 for D (6 bases). V lost 5 bases to trimming and J lost 2 bases, with 15 bases between them. This CDR3 has 15 amino acids. Looked up from germline, CDR1 is GTSNPN and CDR2 is SVGIG (reference sequence).